The rows below give T cell receptor beta chains drawn from one sample of a study of shared clonotypes between healthy human individuals. Clones were sequenced by immunoSEQ multiplex PCR, and TCRdb holds only the in-frame ones, with some missing. The table includes some 510,000 clones, 79% detected once. Material for sequencing was PBMCs. Source of these receptors: a woman aged 40 to 50 in good health. Some clones in this sample may be carry-over from other donors' samples. Both conserved end residues are part of each CDR3. The D gene is left open where the match is weak. Clone size is not always given. Where it is, it says once, few, many or a class for expanded clones.

v_gene: TRBV7-9
abundance: -
d_gene: -
j_gene: TRBJ1-1
CDR3aa: CASSLETRGTEAFF
CDR3nt: TGTGCCAGCAGCTTAGAGACGAGGGGGACTGAAGCTTTCTTT

v_gene: TRBV19
abundance: -
d_gene: -
j_gene: TRBJ2-6
CDR3aa: CASSSLSGANVLTF
CDR3nt: TGTGCCAGTAGTTCCCTCTCTGGGGCCAACGTCCTGACTTTC

v_gene: TRBV11-2
abundance: -
d_gene: TRBD2
j_gene: TRBJ2-5
CDR3aa: CASSLSGRARETQYF
CDR3nt: TGTGCCAGCAGCTTAAGCGGGAGGGCGCGGGAGACCCAGTACTTC

v_gene: TRBV6-5
abundance: few
d_gene: -
j_gene: TRBJ1-5
CDR3aa: CASTLGRELQPQHF
CDR3nt: TGTGCCAGCACCCTCGGACGGGAGCTACAGCCCCAGCATTTT

v_gene: TRBV7-9
abundance: -
d_gene: TRBD1
j_gene: TRBJ2-1
CDR3aa: CASSATGVEQFF
CDR3nt: TGTGCCAGCAGCGCGACAGGGGTCGAGCAGTTCTTC

v_gene: TRBV4-2
abundance: few
d_gene: TRBD2
j_gene: TRBJ2-5
CDR3aa: CASSQGLAGQETQYF
CDR3nt: TGTGCCAGCAGCCAAGGACTAGCGGGTCAAGAGACCCAGTACTTC

v_gene: TRBV19
abundance: -
d_gene: TRBD2
j_gene: TRBJ2-1
CDR3aa: CASTPRLAGLSNEQFF
CDR3nt: TGTGCCAGTACCCCCCGGCTAGCGGGACTAAGCAATGAGCAGTTCTTC

v_gene: TRBV30
abundance: few
d_gene: -
j_gene: TRBJ1-6
CDR3aa: CAWSDGSPGWGSPLHF
CDR3nt: TGTGCCTGGAGTGACGGATCCCCCGGGTGGGGCTCACCCCTCCACTTT

v_gene: TRBV27
abundance: -
d_gene: TRBD1
j_gene: TRBJ2-3
CDR3aa: CASSPWGQGGADTQYF
CDR3nt: TGTGCCAGCAGTCCGTGGGGACAGGGAGGAGCAGATACGCAGTATTTT

v_gene: TRBV15
abundance: -
d_gene: -
j_gene: TRBJ2-7
CDR3aa: CATSRALGGYEQYF
CDR3nt: TGTGCCACCAGCAGAGCTTTGGGGGGATACGAGCAGTACTTC

v_gene: TRBV28
abundance: few
d_gene: -
j_gene: TRBJ2-1
CDR3aa: CASSLGFNEQFF
CDR3nt: TGTGCCAGCAGTTTAGGATTCAATGAGCAGTTCTTC

v_gene: TRBV5-1
abundance: once
d_gene: -
j_gene: TRBJ2-1
CDR3aa: CASKLGGDSYNEQFF
CDR3nt: TGCGCCAGCAAATTAGGAGGGGACTCCTACAATGAGCAGTTCTTC

v_gene: TRBV27
abundance: -
d_gene: TRBD1
j_gene: TRBJ2-7
CDR3aa: CASSPRRGQGYEQYF
CDR3nt: TGTGCCAGCAGTCCTCGGAGGGGACAGGGCTACGAGCAGTACTTC

v_gene: TRBV9
abundance: -
d_gene: TRBD2
j_gene: TRBJ2-2
CDR3aa: CASSVDPAGGPGELFF
CDR3nt: TGTGCCAGCAGCGTAGACCCAGCGGGAGGGCCCGGGGAGCTGTTTTTT

v_gene: TRBV5-1
abundance: -
d_gene: TRBD1
j_gene: TRBJ2-3
CDR3aa: CASSKKDRESTDTQYF
CDR3nt: TGCGCCAGCAGCAAAAAGGACAGGGAGAGCACAGATACGCAGTATTTT

v_gene: TRBV13
abundance: once
d_gene: TRBD2
j_gene: TRBJ2-5
CDR3aa: CASSLGLGGRAETQYF
CDR3nt: TGTGCCAGCAGCTTAGGCCTTGGCGGGAGGGCAGAGACCCAGTACTTC

v_gene: TRBV11-3
abundance: -
d_gene: TRBD2
j_gene: TRBJ2-3
CDR3aa: CASSLALLAGGGPVPEPQYF
CDR3nt: TGTGCCAGCAGCTTAGCTCTCCTAGCGGGAGGGGGCCCCGTACCTGAGCCGCAGTATTTT

v_gene: TRBV5-1
abundance: -
d_gene: TRBD2
j_gene: TRBJ2-1
CDR3aa: CASSLILAGGVNEQFF
CDR3nt: TGCGCCAGCAGCTTGATACTAGCGGGAGGAGTGAATGAGCAGTTCTTC

v_gene: TRBV5-1
abundance: -
d_gene: -
j_gene: TRBJ2-6
CDR3aa: CASSLEGSEGANVLTF
CDR3nt: TGCGCCAGCAGCTTGGAGGGTTCGGAAGGGGCCAACGTCCTGACTTTC

v_gene: TRBV14
abundance: -
d_gene: TRBD2
j_gene: TRBJ2-7
CDR3aa: CASSLDSGRRNEQYF
CDR3nt: TGTGCCAGCAGCCTTGATAGCGGGAGGAGGAACGAGCAGTACTTC

v_gene: TRBV6-6
abundance: -
d_gene: -
j_gene: TRBJ2-2
CDR3aa: CASSRPGDTGELFF
CDR3nt: TGTGCCAGCAGTCGCCCCGGGGACACCGGGGAGCTGTTTTTT

v_gene: TRBV5-6
abundance: -
d_gene: TRBD1
j_gene: TRBJ2-1
CDR3aa: CASSLVGGSHNEQFF
CDR3nt: TGTGCCAGCAGCTTGGTAGGGGGCTCGCACAATGAGCAGTTCTTC

v_gene: TRBV7-9
abundance: -
d_gene: -
j_gene: TRBJ2-6
CDR3aa: CASSLGAGSYSGANVLTF
CDR3nt: TGTGCCAGCAGCTTAGGGGCCGGATCGTACTCTGGGGCCAACGTCCTGACTTTC

v_gene: TRBV11-2
abundance: -
d_gene: TRBD2
j_gene: TRBJ2-1
CDR3aa: CASSLVSSGAYNEQFF
CDR3nt: TGTGCCAGCAGCTTAGTTTCTAGCGGAGCTTACAATGAGCAGTTCTTC

v_gene: TRBV6-5
abundance: -
d_gene: TRBD1
j_gene: TRBJ1-5
CDR3aa: CPYRGLTYSNQPQHF
CDR3nt: TGTCCATACAGGGGGCTAACATATAGCAATCAGCCCCAGCATTTT

v_gene: TRBV5-1
abundance: once
d_gene: TRBD1
j_gene: TRBJ2-7
CDR3aa: CASSLQTGGEQYF
CDR3nt: TGCGCCAGCAGCTTGCAAACAGGGGGCGAGCAGTACTTC

v_gene: TRBV5-3
abundance: few
d_gene: -
j_gene: TRBJ2-4
CDR3aa: CATPMWGRRKGGIQYF
CDR3nt: TGTGCCACCCCAATGTGGGGGCGTCGGAAGGGGGGCATTCAGTACTTC

v_gene: TRBV7-9
abundance: -
d_gene: -
j_gene: TRBJ1-1
CDR3aa: CASSLEINTEAFF
CDR3nt: TGTGCCAGCAGCTTAGAGATAAACACTGAAGCTTTCTTT

v_gene: TRBV2
abundance: -
d_gene: -
j_gene: TRBJ2-5
CDR3aa: CASSEGAQETQYF
CDR3nt: TGTGCCAGCAGTGAGGGGGCTCAAGAGACCCAGTACTTC

v_gene: TRBV5-8
abundance: -
d_gene: TRBD2
j_gene: TRBJ2-5
CDR3aa: CASSEGLAGDRETQYF
CDR3nt: TGTGCCAGCAGCGAGGGACTAGCGGGAGATCGGGAGACCCAGTACTTC

v_gene: TRBV5-1
abundance: -
d_gene: -
j_gene: TRBJ2-1
CDR3aa: CASSLERSSYNEQFF
CDR3nt: TGCGCCAGCAGCTTGGAGCGGAGCTCCTACAATGAGCAGTTCTTC

v_gene: TRBV11-3
abundance: -
d_gene: TRBD1
j_gene: TRBJ1-1
CDR3aa: CASSLALQGAYTEAFF
CDR3nt: TGTGCCAGCAGCTTAGCCCTACAGGGGGCCTACACTGAAGCTTTCTTT

v_gene: TRBV6-4
abundance: many
d_gene: -
j_gene: TRBJ2-2
CDR3aa: CASTPRTETGELFF
CDR3nt: TGTGCCAGCACCCCTCGGACAGAAACCGGGGAGCTGTTTTTT

v_gene: TRBV27
abundance: -
d_gene: TRBD2
j_gene: TRBJ2-2
CDR3aa: CASKLAGNTGELFF
CDR3nt: TGTGCCAGCAAACTAGCGGGAAACACCGGGGAGCTGTTTTTT

v_gene: TRBV30
abundance: -
d_gene: TRBD2
j_gene: TRBJ2-7
CDR3aa: CAWRQGLAGGDEQYF
CDR3nt: TGTGCCTGGAGACAAGGGCTAGCGGGAGGGGACGAGCAGTACTTC

v_gene: TRBV15
abundance: -
d_gene: TRBD1
j_gene: TRBJ1-2
CDR3aa: CATSRGRTGDYGYTF
CDR3nt: TGTGCCACCAGCAGAGGACGGACAGGGGACTATGGCTACACCTTC

v_gene: TRBV5-6
abundance: -
d_gene: -
j_gene: TRBJ1-3
CDR3aa: CASSTGSGNTIYF
CDR3nt: TGTGCCAGCAGTACGGGATCTGGAAACACCATATATTTT

v_gene: TRBV19
abundance: once
d_gene: -
j_gene: TRBJ1-5
CDR3aa: CASRARQVDQPQHF
CDR3nt: TGTGCCAGTAGGGCCCGACAGGTCGATCAGCCCCAGCATTTT

v_gene: TRBV6-1
abundance: -
d_gene: -
j_gene: TRBJ2-7
CDR3aa: CAIYRDIAYEQYF
CDR3nt: TGTGCCATCTACAGGGATATCGCCTACGAGCAGTACTTC

v_gene: TRBV15
abundance: once
d_gene: TRBD1
j_gene: TRBJ1-6
CDR3aa: CATSRGDGTEYSPLHF
CDR3nt: TGTGCCACCAGCAGAGGGGACGGGACAGAGTATTCACCCCTCCACTTT

v_gene: TRBV5-1
abundance: -
d_gene: TRBD2
j_gene: TRBJ2-3
CDR3aa: CASSLAGTSAPDTQYF
CDR3nt: TGCGCCAGCAGCTTGGCCGGGACTAGCGCCCCAGATACGCAGTATTTT

v_gene: TRBV15
abundance: -
d_gene: -
j_gene: TRBJ2-5
CDR3aa: CATSNYQETQYF
CDR3nt: TGTGCCACCAGCAACTACCAAGAGACCCAGTACTTC

v_gene: TRBV19
abundance: few
d_gene: -
j_gene: TRBJ1-3
CDR3aa: CASSKGTYSGNTIYF
CDR3nt: TGTGCCAGTAGCAAAGGGACGTATAGTGGAAACACCATATATTTT

v_gene: TRBV7-2
abundance: -
d_gene: TRBD1
j_gene: TRBJ1-4
CDR3aa: CASSPGQGEKLFF
CDR3nt: TGTGCCAGCAGCCCAGGACAGGGAGAAAAACTGTTTTTT

v_gene: TRBV18
abundance: -
d_gene: -
j_gene: TRBJ2-1
CDR3aa: CASSPRPTGESSYNEQFF
CDR3nt: TGTGCCAGCTCACCGCGGCCAACCGGGGAAAGCTCCTACAATGAGCAGTTCTTC